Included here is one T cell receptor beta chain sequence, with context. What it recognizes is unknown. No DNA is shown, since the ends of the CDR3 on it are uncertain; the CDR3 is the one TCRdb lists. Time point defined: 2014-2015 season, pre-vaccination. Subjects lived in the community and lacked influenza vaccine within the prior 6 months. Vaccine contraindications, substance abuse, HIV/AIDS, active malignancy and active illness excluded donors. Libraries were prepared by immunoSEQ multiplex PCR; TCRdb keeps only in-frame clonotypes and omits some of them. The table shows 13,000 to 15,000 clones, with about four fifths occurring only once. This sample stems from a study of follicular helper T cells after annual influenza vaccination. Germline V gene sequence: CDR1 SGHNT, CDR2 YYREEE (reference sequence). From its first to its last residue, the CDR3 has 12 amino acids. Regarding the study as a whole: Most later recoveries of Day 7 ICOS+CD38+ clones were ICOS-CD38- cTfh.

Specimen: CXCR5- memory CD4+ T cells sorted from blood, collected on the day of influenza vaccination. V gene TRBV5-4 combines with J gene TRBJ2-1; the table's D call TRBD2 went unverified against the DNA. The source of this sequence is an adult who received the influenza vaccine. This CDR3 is CASSLVGGGAFF.